This T cell receptor (beta chain) derives from a study of shared clonotypes between healthy human individuals. To note about this clone: The antigen is undetermined.

The germline CDR1 and CDR2 sequences are MDHEN and SYDVKM. Trimming shortened V by 5 bases and J by 8 bases, and 10 bases separated the two germline ends. The CDR3 has 12 residues. Study-wide points: Only blood was sampled, and tissue TCR repertoires likely differ from blood ones.

The method was immunoSEQ multiplex PCR; TCRdb's version includes in-frame clones alone and lacks a portion of them. Counted here are some 1 million clones, about 80% occurring once; the ten biggest clones make up roughly 1.4%. This sequence joins TRBV28 and TRBJ2-1; no clear D. The TCR was taken from a man younger than 35 in good health. The sample taken for sequencing was memory CD4+ T cells sorted from blood. This sample's subset: CD45RA-negative fraction. The CDR3 nucleotides read TGTGCCAGCAGTCCCCTGGCGGATGAGCAGTTCTTC. Its translation is CASSPLADEQFF.